This record covers a single T cell receptor beta chain. Its specificity is not known. The sample comes from a study of CD8+CD57+ T cells in acquired aplastic anemia. Study at large: Average DNA yield from sorted CD4+ and CD8+ cells was about 3 ug.

Germline V CDR1 and CDR2: WNHNN, SYGVQD (reference sequence). The CDR3 has 16 amino acids. V was cut by 5 bases and J by 0 bases, with 11 bases left in between. Those patients picked for sequencing had displayed CD8+CD57+ cell expansion on flow cytometry. Every patient was diagnosed with severe acquired aplastic anemia. Profiling that covered TCR beta VDJ and CDR3 relied on genomic DNA as its template. TCRdb recomputed calls from the reads with MiXCR, one row per CDR3 protein. This sample has 150,000 to 200,000 distinct CDR3 sequences, with over 40% found just once. Points from the study as a whole: The study identified more than 25 CD8+ CDR3 sequences shared by patients and controls.

Sequencing input: sorted CD4+, CD8+, or CD8+CD57+ T cells (not recorded which) from PBMCs. The V and J genes are TRBV10-1 and TRBJ2-6, with a possible D match to TRBD2 (5 bases). The origin of this receptor is a human donor with aplastic anemia. The CDR3 reads CASSSGGPSGANVLTF. CDR3 nucleotides: TGCGCCAGCAGTAGTGGCGGGCCCTCTGGGGCCAACGTCCTGACTTTC.